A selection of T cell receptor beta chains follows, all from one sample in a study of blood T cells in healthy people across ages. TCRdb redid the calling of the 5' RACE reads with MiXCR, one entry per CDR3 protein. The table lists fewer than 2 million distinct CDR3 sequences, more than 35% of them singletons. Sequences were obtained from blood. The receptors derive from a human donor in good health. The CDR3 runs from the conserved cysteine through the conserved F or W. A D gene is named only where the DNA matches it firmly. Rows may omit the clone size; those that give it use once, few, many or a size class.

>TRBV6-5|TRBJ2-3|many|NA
TGTGCCAGCAGCCCAGGGATCACAGATACGCAGTATTTT
CASSPGITDTQYF
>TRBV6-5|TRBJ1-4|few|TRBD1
TGTGCCAGCAGTTACCTTGACAGGGTAGGGGAAAAACTGTTTTTT
CASSYLDRVGEKLFF
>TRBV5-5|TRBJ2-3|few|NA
TGTGCCAGCAGCTTGGCGTCAACTAGCACAGATACGCAGTATTTT
CASSLASTSTDTQYF
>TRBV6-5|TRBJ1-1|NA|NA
TGTGCCAGCAGACCTCCTACGGGGGCCTCAGCTTTCTTT
CASRPPTGASAFF
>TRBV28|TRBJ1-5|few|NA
TGTGCCAGCAGTTTGTCGGAGGGGCTCCAGCCCCAGCATTTT
CASSLSEGLQPQHF
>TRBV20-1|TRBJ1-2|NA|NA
TGCAGTGCTAGAGATTCGGGGGAGGGTAACTATGGCTACATCTTC
CSARDSGEGNYGYIF
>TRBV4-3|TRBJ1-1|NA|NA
TGCGCCAGCAGCCCTAATACAGGGATAGTGGCCACTGAAGCTTTCTTT
CASSPNTGIVATEAFF
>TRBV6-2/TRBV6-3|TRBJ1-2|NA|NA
TGTGCCAGCAGTTACTCGACCCCCTATGGCTACACCTTC
CASSYSTPYGYTF
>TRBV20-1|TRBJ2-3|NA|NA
TGCAGTGCTAGAGTAGGCTACACAGATACGCAGTATTTT
CSARVGYTDTQYF
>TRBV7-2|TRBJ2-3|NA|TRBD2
TGTGCCAGCAGCTTAGCCTCTAGCGGGGGGCAGAGTACGCAGTATTTT
CASSLASSGGQSTQYF
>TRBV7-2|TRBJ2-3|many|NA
TGTGCCAGCAGCTCTAGGGGGACTAGCACAGATACGCAGTATTTT
CASSSRGTSTDTQYF
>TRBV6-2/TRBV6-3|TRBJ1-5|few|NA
TGTGCCAGCAATACAGGCCTCGGGGGGAATCAGCCCCAGCATTTT
CASNTGLGGNQPQHF
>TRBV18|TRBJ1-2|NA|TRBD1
TGTGCCAGCTCACCAGACAGGGAAGCTAACTATGGCTACACCTTC
CASSPDREANYGYTF
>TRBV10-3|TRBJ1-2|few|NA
TGTGCCATCAGTGGGGGGGTTGGCTACACCTTC
CAISGGVGYTF
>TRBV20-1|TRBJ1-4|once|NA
TGCAGTGCTCCTTACCGCACTAATGAAAAACTGTTTTTT
CSAPYRTNEKLFF
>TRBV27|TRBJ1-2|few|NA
TGTGCCAGCAGTTTTGTCTCTACCTACCTGATAGGCTACACCTTC
CASSFVSTYLIGYTF
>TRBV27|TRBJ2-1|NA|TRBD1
TGCGCCAGCAGTGGGGGAGGACAGGGCTACAATGAGCAGTTCTTC
CASSGGGQGYNEQFF
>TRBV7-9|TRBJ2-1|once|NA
TGTGCCGGCAGCCGCGACAGTTTCAATGAGCAGTTCTTC
CAGSRDSFNEQFF
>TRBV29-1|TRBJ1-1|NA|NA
TGCAGCGTTGGAGCAGGGATCACTGAAGCTTTCTTT
CSVGAGITEAFF
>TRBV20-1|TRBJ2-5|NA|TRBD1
TGCAGTGCTAGAGCCGGGACAGGGAGGGAGACCCAGTACTTC
CSARAGTGRETQYF
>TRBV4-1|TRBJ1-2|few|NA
TGCGCCAGCAGCCAAGATGCCTGGGGTCGGAATGGCTACACCTTC
CASSQDAWGRNGYTF
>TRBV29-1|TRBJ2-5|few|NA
TGCAGCGTTCTTGGGGCAAAGGATGCTACGCGGCAGTACTTC
CSVLGAKDATRQYF
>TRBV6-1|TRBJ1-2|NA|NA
TGTGCCAGCAGTGAAGTCTTGGATTATGGCTACACCTTC
CASSEVLDYGYTF
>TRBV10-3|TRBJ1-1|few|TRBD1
TGTGCCATCAGTGCCTACGGACAGGGGGCTGGTGAAGCTTTCTTT
CAISAYGQGAGEAFF
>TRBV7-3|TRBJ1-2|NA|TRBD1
TGTGCCAGCAGCAATCCCGGGACAGGGGGCGGCTACACCTTC
CASSNPGTGGGYTF
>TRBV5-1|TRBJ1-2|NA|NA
TGCGCCAACAGCCCCGGGCTTGTGATTAACTATGGCTACACCTTC
CANSPGLVINYGYTF
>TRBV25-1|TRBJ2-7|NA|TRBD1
TGTGCCAGCAGTGCCCAAACCAGGGACAGCTCCTACGAGCAGTACTTC
CASSAQTRDSSYEQYF
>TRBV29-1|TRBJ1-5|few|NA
TGCAGCGTTGAGGCGGGGGCAGAGCGGCCCCAGCATTTT
CSVEAGAERPQHF
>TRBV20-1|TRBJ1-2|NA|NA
TGCAGTGCTGGACAGAGGGGGGCCCTTTTATATGGCTACACCTTC
CSAGQRGALLYGYTF
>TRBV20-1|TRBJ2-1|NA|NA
TGCAGTGCTAGTTTACAGGACCTACGGCCTGAGCAGTTCTTC
CSASLQDLRPEQFF
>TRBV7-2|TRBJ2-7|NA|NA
TGTGCCAGCAGGGGGTGGGGGGTATCCTACGAGCAGTACTTC
CASRGWGVSYEQYF
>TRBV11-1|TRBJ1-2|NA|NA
TGTGCCAGCAGCTTTAAACTGGACGTCTATGGCTACACCTTC
CASSFKLDVYGYTF
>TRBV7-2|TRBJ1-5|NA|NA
TGTGCCAGCAGCTTAGCTCTGGCAGGGGTCGATCAGCCCCAGCATTTT
CASSLALAGVDQPQHF
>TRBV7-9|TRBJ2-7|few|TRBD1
TGTGCCAGCACTCCAGGGGGCTCCTACGAGCAGTACTTC
CASTPGGSYEQYF
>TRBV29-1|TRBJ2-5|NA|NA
TGCAGCGTTGAAAAACGACTTCAAGAGACCCAGTACTTC
CSVEKRLQETQYF
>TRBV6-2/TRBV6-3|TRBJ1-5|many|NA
TGTGCCAGCAGTTACGCAAGGGCGAGGGGCAATCAGCCCCAGCATTTT
CASSYARARGNQPQHF
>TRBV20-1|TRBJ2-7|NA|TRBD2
TGCAGTGCTAGAGAACTAGCGGGGGGGTGGTACGAGCAGTACTTC
CSARELAGGWYEQYF
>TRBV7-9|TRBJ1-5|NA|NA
TGTGCCAGCAGCTACAGCACGGGGGAACAGCCCCAGCATTTT
CASSYSTGEQPQHF
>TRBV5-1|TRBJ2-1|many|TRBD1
TGCGCCAGCATCACCGTTCCGGGACAGGGGGCGGGGGAGCAGTTCTTC
CASITVPGQGAGEQFF
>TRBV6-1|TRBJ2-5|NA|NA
TGTGCCAGCAGGGGAGGGACAGGCAGAAGGGAGACCCAGTACTTC
CASRGGTGRRETQYF
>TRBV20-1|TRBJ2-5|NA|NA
TGCAGTGCTAGAAGGCCCAGGGAATTCTCCGAGACCCAGTACTTC
CSARRPREFSETQYF
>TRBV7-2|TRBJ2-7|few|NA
TGTGCCAGCAGCCTAGACAGGTATATCTACGAGCAGTACTTC
CASSLDRYIYEQYF
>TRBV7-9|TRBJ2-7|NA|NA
TGTGCCAGCAGCCCTAAGGACGCTTACGAGCAGTACTTC
CASSPKDAYEQYF
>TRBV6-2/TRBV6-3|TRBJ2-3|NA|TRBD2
TGTGCCAGCACTCACCCGGGACTAGGTACAGATACGCAGTATTTT
CASTHPGLGTDTQYF
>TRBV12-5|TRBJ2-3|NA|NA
TGTGCTAGTGGTTTGGTCCAGGGTCTTGCAGATACGCAGTATTTT
CASGLVQGLADTQYF
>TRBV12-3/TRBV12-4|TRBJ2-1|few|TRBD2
TGTGCCAGCAGTCTACCGGGACTAGTCTATGAGCAGTTCTTC
CASSLPGLVYEQFF
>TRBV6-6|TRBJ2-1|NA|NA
TGTGCCAGCAGCCCCTGGGACAATGAGCAGTTCTTC
CASSPWDNEQFF
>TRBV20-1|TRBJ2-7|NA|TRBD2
TGCAGTGCTAGATGGACTAGCGATTACGAGCAGTACTTC
CSARWTSDYEQYF
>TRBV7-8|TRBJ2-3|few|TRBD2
TGTGCCAGCAGCTTAGATGGACTAGCCCACACAGATACGCAGTATTTT
CASSLDGLAHTDTQYF
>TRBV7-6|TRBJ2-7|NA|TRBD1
TGTGCCAGCAGCTTATCCGGGACAGGGGATTCGGGACAGTACTTC
CASSLSGTGDSGQYF
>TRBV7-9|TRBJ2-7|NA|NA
TGTGCCAGCTCCCAGGGAGAGTACTACAATGAGCAGTACTTC
CASSQGEYYNEQYF
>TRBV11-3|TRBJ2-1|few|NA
TGTGCCAGCAGCTCCGGTGGGGGAGGTGAGCAGTTCTTC
CASSSGGGGEQFF
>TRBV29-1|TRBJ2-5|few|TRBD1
TGCAGCGTTGTACTCCTTCGGGACAGTCAAGAAGAGACCCAGTACTTC
CSVVLLRDSQEETQYF
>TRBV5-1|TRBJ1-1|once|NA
TGCGCCAGCAGCTCATCTAGTACTGAAGCTTTCTTT
CASSSSSTEAFF
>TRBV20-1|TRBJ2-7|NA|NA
TGCAGTGCTATGGGGAAGTCGGCCTACGAGCAGTACTTC
CSAMGKSAYEQYF